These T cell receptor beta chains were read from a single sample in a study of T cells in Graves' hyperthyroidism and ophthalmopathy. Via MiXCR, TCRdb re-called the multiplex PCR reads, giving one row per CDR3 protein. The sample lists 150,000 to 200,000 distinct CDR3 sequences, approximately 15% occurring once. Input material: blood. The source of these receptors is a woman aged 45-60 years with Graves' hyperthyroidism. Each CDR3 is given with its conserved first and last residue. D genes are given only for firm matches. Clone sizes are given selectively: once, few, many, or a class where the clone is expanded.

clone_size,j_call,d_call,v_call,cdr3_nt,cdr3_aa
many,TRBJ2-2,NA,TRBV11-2,TGTGCCAGCAGCTGGTCGAACACCGGGGAGCTGTTTTTT,CASSWSNTGELFF
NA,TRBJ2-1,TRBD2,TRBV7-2,TGTGCCAGCAGCCCTGACCTGGACGCACCGGGACTAGATTACAATGAGCAGTTCTTC,CASSPDLDAPGLDYNEQFF
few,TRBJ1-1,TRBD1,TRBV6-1,TGTGCCAGCAGCCGGGACAGCCACGAAGCTTTCTTT,CASSRDSHEAFF
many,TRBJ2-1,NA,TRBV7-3,TGTGCCAGCAGCTTACAGGGAAATGAGCAGTTCTTC,CASSLQGNEQFF
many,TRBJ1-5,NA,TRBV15,TGTGCCACCAGCAGAGATCGGGGGGGCCTATATGAGACCCAGCATTTT,CATSRDRGGLYETQHF
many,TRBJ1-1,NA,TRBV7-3,TGTGCCAGCAGCTTGATACCGGGGGCTTTAGACACTGAAGCTTTCTTT,CASSLIPGALDTEAFF
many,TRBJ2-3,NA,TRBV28,TGTGCCAGCAGTCAACCCGGGACCCAGTACACAGATGCGCAGTATTTT,CASSQPGTQYTDAQYF
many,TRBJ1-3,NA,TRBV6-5,TGTGCCAGCAGTTACTCGAAGAGGAAGCTTTCGGGAAACACCATATATTTT,CASSYSKRKLSGNTIYF
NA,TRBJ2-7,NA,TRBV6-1,TGTGCCAGTCAACAGGGGGGGGAGCAGTACTTC,CASQQGGEQYF
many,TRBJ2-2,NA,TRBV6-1,TGTGCCAGCGCAACTAGGAGGGGGAGGGACACCGGGGAGCTGTTTTTT,CASATRRGRDTGELFF
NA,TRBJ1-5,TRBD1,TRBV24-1,TGTGCCACCAGCGGGACAGCAGGATACCCAAGCAATCAGCCCCAGCATTTT,CATSGTAGYPSNQPQHF
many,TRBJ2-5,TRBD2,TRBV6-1,TGTGCCAGCAGTGATCCTGGACTAGCAGTTCTGGGGGAGACCCAGTACTTC,CASSDPGLAVLGETQYF
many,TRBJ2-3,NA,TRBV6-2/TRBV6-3,TGTGCCAGCAGTTACAGGACCCGGGACGGCCTAAGCACAGATACGCAGTATTTT,CASSYRTRDGLSTDTQYF
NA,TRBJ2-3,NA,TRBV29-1,TGCAGCGCCCGCCCCACCGGGGCAGATACGCAGTATTTT,CSARPTGADTQYF
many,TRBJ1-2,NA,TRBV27,TGTGCCAGCAGTTTAGCCGGACAGCCCGGTGGCTACACCTTC,CASSLAGQPGGYTF
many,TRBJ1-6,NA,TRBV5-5,TGTGCCAGCAGCTTGGGACTTGGGCTGGTTTGGTCACCCCTCCACTTT,CASSLGLGLVWSPLHF
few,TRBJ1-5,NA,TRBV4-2,TGTGCCAGCAGCCAGCCGACAGATCAGCCCCAGCATTTT,CASSQPTDQPQHF
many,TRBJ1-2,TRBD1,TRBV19,TGTGCCAGTCATGGGTTTACAGGGACAGTCTCTGGCTACACCTTC,CASHGFTGTVSGYTF
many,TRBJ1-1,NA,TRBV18,TGTGCCAGCTCAGAGACCGCAGGGACACCTGAAGCTTTCTTT,CASSETAGTPEAFF
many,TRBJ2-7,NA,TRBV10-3,TGTGCCATCAAGGGGAAGGGGTCGAGCTCCTACGAGCAGTACTTC,CAIKGKGSSSYEQYF
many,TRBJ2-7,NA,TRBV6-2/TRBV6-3,TGTGCCAGCAGTTACTCAACGACTGGCTTTGAGGAGCAGTACTTC,CASSYSTTGFEEQYF
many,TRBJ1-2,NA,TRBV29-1,TGCAGCGTGGGCCGGGACCAAAACTATGGCTACACCTTC,CSVGRDQNYGYTF
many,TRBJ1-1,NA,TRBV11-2,TGTGCCAGCAGCTCGAGACAGCTGAACACTGAAGCTTTCTTT,CASSSRQLNTEAFF
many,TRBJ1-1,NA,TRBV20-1,TGCAGTGCTAAGACGACAGGTCGGGACACTGAAGCTTTCTTT,CSAKTTGRDTEAFF
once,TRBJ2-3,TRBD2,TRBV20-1,TGCAGTGCTAGAGACCTACATCATGGTAGCGGGGGGGCCCCAGATACGCAGTATTTT,CSARDLHHGSGGAPDTQYF
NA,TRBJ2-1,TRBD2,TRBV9,TGTGCCAGCAGCCCAGGACTAGCGGACTACAATGAGCAGTTCTTC,CASSPGLADYNEQFF
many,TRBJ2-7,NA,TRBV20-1,TGCAGTGCTAGAGAGGTGAGGGGCTACGAGCAGTACTTC,CSAREVRGYEQYF
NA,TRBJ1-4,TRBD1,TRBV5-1,TGCGCCAGCAGCTTGGCCGGGACAGGGAATGAAAAACTGTTTTTT,CASSLAGTGNEKLFF
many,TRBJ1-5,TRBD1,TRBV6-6,TGTGCCAGCAGTTACGGACAGGGGGCCATGGCGCAGCCCCAGCATTTT,CASSYGQGAMAQPQHF
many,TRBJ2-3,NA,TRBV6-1,TGTGCCAGCAGATTAGGCACAGATACGCAGTATTTT,CASRLGTDTQYF
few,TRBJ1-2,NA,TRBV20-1,TGCAGTTTGCAGGGCATAACCTATGGCTACACCTTC,CSLQGITYGYTF
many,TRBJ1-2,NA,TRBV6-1,TGTGCCAGCAGTTATCGTAGGTTCGACTATGGCTACACCTTC,CASSYRRFDYGYTF
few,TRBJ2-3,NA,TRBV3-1,TGTGCCAGCAGCCAAATCGCCCGGGGGCCCCGTCACGATACGCAGTATTTT,CASSQIARGPRHDTQYF
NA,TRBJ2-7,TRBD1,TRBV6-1,TGTGCCAGCAGCCAAATGGGGACAGGGCTTCCCGAGCAGTACTTC,CASSQMGTGLPEQYF
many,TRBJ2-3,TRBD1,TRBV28,TGTGCCAGCAGTTTCGAGGGGGCGACCACAGATACGCAGTATTTT,CASSFEGATTDTQYF
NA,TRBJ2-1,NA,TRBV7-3,TGTGCCAGCAGCTTACTCCTAAGTGCTGAAAACAATGAGCAGTTCTTC,CASSLLLSAENNEQFF
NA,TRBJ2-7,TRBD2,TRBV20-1,TGCAGTGCTAGGGACGGGGGGGGGGGGGGGGACGAGCAGTACTTC,CSARDGGGGGDEQYF
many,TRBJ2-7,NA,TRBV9,TGTGCCAGCAGCGTAGCTACGGTTTCGGAAGAGCAGTACTTC,CASSVATVSEEQYF
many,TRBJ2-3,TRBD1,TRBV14,TGTGCCAGCAGCCAAGATTTGGGGACAGGGGATACGCAGTATTTT,CASSQDLGTGDTQYF
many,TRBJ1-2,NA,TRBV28,TGTGCCAGCAGTCGGGCGATCACCCAAAGGGATGGCTACACCTTC,CASSRAITQRDGYTF
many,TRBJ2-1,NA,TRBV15,TGTGCCACCAGCAGAGATGGGTTTTGGGAGCAGTTCTTC,CATSRDGFWEQFF
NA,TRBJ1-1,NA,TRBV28,TGTGCCAGCAGTTTCTTCGACAGATCGAACACTGAAGCTTTCTTT,CASSFFDRSNTEAFF
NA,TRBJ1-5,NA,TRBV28,TGTGCCAGCAGTCCCGCCTCGAAGACAAATCAGCCCCAGCATTTT,CASSPASKTNQPQHF
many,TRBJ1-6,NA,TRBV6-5,TGTGCCAGCAGTTACTCATGGAGGTCACCCCTCCACTTT,CASSYSWRSPLHF
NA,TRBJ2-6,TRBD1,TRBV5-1,TGCGCCAGCAGCTTGGCGAGGGGGCACCTAGTCGTGGCTGGGGCCAACGTCCTGACTTTC,CASSLARGHLVVAGANVLTF
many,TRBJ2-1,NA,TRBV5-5,TGTGCCAGCAGCTTCACAGCGGGCGTGAACGGTGAGCAGTTCTTC,CASSFTAGVNGEQFF
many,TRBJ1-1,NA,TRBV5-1,TGCGCCAGCAGCACGTCTTCCAGTTCCGGTTCGACTGAAGCTTTCTTT,CASSTSSSSGSTEAFF
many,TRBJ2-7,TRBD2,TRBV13,TGTGCCAGCAGTTCCCCCCCCAGCGGGGGATCCTACGAGCAGTACTTC,CASSSPPSGGSYEQYF
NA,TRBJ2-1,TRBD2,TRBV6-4,TGTGCCAGCAGTTACAGAGCGGGAGGGCGCAATGAGCAGTTCTTC,CASSYRAGGRNEQFF
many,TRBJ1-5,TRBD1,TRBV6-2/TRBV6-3,TGTGCCAGCAGTTACTCAGGGGGCGGTCAGCCCCAGCATTTT,CASSYSGGGQPQHF